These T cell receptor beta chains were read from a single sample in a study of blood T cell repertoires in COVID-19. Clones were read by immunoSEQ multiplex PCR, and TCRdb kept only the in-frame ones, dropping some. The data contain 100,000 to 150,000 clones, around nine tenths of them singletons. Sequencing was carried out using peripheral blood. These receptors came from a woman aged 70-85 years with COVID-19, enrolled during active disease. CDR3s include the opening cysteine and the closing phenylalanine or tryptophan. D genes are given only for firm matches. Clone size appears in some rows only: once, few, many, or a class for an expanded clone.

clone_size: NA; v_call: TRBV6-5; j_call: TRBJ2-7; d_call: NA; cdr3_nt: TGTGCCAGCAGTCCGGTGGCAGGAACCTACGAGCAGTACTTC; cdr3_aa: CASSPVAGTYEQYF
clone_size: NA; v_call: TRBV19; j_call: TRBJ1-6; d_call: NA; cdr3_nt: TGTGCCAGTAGTTCCCGGGGAGGTTCTTATAATTCACCCCTCCACTTT; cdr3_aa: CASSSRGGSYNSPLHF
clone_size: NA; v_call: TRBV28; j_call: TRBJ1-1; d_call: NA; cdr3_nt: TGTGCCAGCAGGGCCGTAGAAGCTTTCTTT; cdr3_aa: CASRAVEAFF
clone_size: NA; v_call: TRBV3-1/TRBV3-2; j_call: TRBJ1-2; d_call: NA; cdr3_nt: TGTGCCAGCAGCCAAGGGGCAGACTATGGCTACACCTTC; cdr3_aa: CASSQGADYGYTF
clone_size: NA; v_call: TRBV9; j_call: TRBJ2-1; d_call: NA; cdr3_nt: TGTGCCAGCAGCCCACCCAACGGTGCCTCCTACAATGAGCAGTTCTTC; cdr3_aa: CASSPPNGASYNEQFF
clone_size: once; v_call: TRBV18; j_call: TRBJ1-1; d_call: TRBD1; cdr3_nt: TGTGCCAGCTCATCCCCGGCGGGGACAGGAGAATTT; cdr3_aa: CASSSPAGTGEF
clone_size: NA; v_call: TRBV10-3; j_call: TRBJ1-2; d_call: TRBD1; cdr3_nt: TGTGCCATCAATGAGGGGGCGAGCTATGGCTACACCTTC; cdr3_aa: CAINEGASYGYTF
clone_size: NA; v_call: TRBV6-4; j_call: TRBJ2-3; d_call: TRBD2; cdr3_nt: TGTGCCAGCAGTGCCACTAGCGGGGGCACAGATACGCAGTATTTT; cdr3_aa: CASSATSGGTDTQYF
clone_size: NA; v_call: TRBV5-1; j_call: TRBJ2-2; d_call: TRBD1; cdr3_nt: TGCGCCAGCAGCTCTTTATCGCCGGGACAGGGTAACACCGGGGAGCTGTTTTTT; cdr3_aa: CASSSLSPGQGNTGELFF
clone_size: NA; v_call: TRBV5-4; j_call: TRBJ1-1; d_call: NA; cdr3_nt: TGTGCCAGCAGCTCCGGACTGAAGAACACTGAAGCTTTCTTT; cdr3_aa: CASSSGLKNTEAFF
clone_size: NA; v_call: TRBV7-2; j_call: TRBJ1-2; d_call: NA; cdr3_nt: TGTGCCAGCAGCTCAAGTACTAGGGGCTACACCTTC; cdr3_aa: CASSSSTRGYTF
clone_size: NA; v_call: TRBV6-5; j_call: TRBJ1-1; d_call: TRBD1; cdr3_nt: TGTGCCAGCAGGCCCCCGGGACAGGGGGCCCCTGAAGCTTTCTTT; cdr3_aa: CASRPPGQGAPEAFF
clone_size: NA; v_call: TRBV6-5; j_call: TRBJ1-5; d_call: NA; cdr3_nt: TGTGCCAGCAGTCTCGTAGGCAATCAGCCCCAGCATTTT; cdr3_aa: CASSLVGNQPQHF
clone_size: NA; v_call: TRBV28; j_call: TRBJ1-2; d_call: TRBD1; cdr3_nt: TGTGCCAGCAGTTTCCCGGGACAGCACTATGGCTACACCTTC; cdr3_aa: CASSFPGQHYGYTF
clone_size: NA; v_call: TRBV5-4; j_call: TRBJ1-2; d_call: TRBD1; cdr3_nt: TGTGCCAGCAGCTTGTGGGGGACAGTTCTAGGCTATGGCTACACCTTC; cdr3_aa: CASSLWGTVLGYGYTF
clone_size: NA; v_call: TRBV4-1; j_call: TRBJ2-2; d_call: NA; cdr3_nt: TGCGCCAGCAGCTCTATGGAGGGACGGGTGAAGACCGGGGAGCTGTTTTTT; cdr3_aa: CASSSMEGRVKTGELFF
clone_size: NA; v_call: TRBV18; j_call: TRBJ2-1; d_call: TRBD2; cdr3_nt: TGTGCCAGCTCACCCCTAGCGGGGATTGGCTCCTACAATGAGCAGTTCTTC; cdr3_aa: CASSPLAGIGSYNEQFF
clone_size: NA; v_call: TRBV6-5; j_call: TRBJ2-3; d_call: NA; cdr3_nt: TGTGCCAGCAGTTACAAGGTAGCGATGAATACGCAGTATTTT; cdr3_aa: CASSYKVAMNTQYF
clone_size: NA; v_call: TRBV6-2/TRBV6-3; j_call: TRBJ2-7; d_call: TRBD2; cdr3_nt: TGTGCCAGCAGCGGCGGGGGGGCCGCCTACGAGCAGTACTTC; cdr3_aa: CASSGGGAAYEQYF
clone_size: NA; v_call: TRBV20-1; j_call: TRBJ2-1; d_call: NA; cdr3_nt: TGCAGTGCTAGAGGGAGTGAGCAGTTCTTC; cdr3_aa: CSARGSEQFF
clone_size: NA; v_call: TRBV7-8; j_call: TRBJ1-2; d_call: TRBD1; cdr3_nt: TGTGCCAGCAGCGCGACAGGGGGGAGGAACTATGGCTACACCTTC; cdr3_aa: CASSATGGRNYGYTF
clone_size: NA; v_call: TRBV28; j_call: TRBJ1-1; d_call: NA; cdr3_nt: TGTGCCAGCCGTCTACGGGGCACTGAAGCTTTCTTT; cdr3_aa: CASRLRGTEAFF
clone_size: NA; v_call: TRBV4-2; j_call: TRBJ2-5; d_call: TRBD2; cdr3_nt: TGTGCCAGCAGCCAAGACCCCCCAGCGGGGGGGCAAGAGACCCAGTACTTC; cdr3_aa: CASSQDPPAGGQETQYF
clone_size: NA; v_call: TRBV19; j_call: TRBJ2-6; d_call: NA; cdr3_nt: TGTGCCAGTAGGAGACAGGTCTATGGGGCCAACGTCCCGACTTTC; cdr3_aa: CASRRQVYGANVPTF
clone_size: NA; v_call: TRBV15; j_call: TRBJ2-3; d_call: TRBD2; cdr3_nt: TGTGCCACCAGCCGCGATTTAGCGGGCTTCAGGGCGACGCAGTATTTT; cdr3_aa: CATSRDLAGFRATQYF
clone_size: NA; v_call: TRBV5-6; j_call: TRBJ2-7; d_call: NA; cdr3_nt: TGTGCCAGCAGCTTGTCCCCCCAGAAGCAGTACTTC; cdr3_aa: CASSLSPQKQYF
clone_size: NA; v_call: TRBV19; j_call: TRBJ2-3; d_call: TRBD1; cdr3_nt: TGTGCCAGTAGCCGGGGACAGGGCAGGACGGATACGCAGTATTTT; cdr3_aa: CASSRGQGRTDTQYF
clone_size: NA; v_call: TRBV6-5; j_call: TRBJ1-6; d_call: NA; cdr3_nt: TGTGCCAGCGGAGGGACCCTCAATTCACCCCTCCACTTT; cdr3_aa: CASGGTLNSPLHF
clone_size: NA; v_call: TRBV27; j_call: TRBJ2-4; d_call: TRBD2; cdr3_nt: TGTGCCAGCAGTTCCTGGACTAGCGGGGGCCTCCGGGGGAAAAACATTCAGTACTTC; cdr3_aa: CASSSWTSGGLRGKNIQYF
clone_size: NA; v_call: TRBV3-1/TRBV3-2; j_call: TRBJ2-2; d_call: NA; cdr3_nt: TGTGCCAGCAGCGAAGAAGATTGGCTGGACACCGGGGAGCTGTTTTTT; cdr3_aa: CASSEEDWLDTGELFF
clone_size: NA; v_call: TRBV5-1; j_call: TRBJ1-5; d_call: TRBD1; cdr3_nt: TGCGCCAGCAGCTTGGCGCCAATACAGGGGCCCTCACCGGGGGATCAGCCCCAGCATTTT; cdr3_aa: CASSLAPIQGPSPGDQPQHF
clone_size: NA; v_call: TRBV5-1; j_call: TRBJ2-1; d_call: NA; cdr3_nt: TGCGCCAGCAGCTTGGAACAGGGCTACAATGAGCAGTTCTTC; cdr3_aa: CASSLEQGYNEQFF
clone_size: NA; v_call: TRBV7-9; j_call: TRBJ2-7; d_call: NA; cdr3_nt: TGTGCCAGCAGCCCCGACGGGGTCTACGAGCAGTACTTC; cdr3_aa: CASSPDGVYEQYF
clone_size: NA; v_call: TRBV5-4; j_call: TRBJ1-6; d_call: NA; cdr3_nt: TGTGCCAGCAGCTCGAACGCTAAAACAGGGAGCGTCTCTCCCCTCCACTTT; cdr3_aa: CASSSNAKTGSVSPLHF
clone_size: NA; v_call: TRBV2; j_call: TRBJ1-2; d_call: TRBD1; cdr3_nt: TGTGCCAGCAGGGAACAGGGGTATGGCTACACCTTC; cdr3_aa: CASREQGYGYTF
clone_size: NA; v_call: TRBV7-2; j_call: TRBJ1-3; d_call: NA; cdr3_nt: TGTGCCAGCAGCACCACGCGAGAGTCCTCTGGAAACACCATATATTTT; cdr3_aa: CASSTTRESSGNTIYF
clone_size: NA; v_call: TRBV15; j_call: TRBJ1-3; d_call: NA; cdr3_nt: TGTGCCACCAGTATAGGAGGCTCGGGAAACACCATATATTTT; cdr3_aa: CATSIGGSGNTIYF
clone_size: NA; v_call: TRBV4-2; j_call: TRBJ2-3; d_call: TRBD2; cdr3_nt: TGTGCCAGCAGCCAAGATTGGACTAGCGGAAACACAGATACGCAGTATTTT; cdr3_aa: CASSQDWTSGNTDTQYF
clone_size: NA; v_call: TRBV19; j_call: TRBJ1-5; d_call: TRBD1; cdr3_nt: TGTGCCAGTAGTCCGGACAGGGGTCTGGATCAGCCCCAGCATTTT; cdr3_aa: CASSPDRGLDQPQHF
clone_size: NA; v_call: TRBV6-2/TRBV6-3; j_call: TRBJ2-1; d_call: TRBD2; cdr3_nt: TGTGCCAGCAGCCGAGCCCGGACTAGCGGGGGGTACAATGAGCAGTTCTTC; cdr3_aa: CASSRARTSGGYNEQFF
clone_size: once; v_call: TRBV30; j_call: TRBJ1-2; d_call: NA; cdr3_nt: TGTGCCTGGAGGGACAGCTTCGGCTATGGCTACACCTTC; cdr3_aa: CAWRDSFGYGYTF
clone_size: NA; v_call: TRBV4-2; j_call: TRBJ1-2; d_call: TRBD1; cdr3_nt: TGTGCCAGCAGCCCTACCGGGACAGGTATTGATGGCTACACCTTC; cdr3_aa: CASSPTGTGIDGYTF
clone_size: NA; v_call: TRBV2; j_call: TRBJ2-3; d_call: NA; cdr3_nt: TGTGCCAGCAGTGTGGGGGCCGGCGCAGATACGCAGTATTTT; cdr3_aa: CASSVGAGADTQYF
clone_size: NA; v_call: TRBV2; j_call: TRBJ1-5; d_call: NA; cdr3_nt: TGTGCCAGCAGTGAATGGCAGCGGGATCAGCCCCAGCATTTT; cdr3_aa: CASSEWQRDQPQHF
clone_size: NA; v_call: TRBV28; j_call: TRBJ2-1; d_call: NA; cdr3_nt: TGTGCCAGCAATATCCGTGAAACTAGCTCCTACAATGAGCAGTTCTTC; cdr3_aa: CASNIRETSSYNEQFF
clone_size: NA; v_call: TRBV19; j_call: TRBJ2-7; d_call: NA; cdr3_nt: TGTGCCAGTAGTGGGGCAGGCAGGAGCTCCTACGAGCAGTACTTC; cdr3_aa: CASSGAGRSSYEQYF
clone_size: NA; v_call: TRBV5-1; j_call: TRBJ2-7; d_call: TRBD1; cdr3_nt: TGCGCCAGCAGCAACGTGCAGGGGGCTGAGGAGCAGTACTTC; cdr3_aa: CASSNVQGAEEQYF
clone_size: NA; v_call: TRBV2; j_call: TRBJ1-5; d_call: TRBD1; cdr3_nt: TGTGCCAGCAGAGAGACAGGGGTTCAGCCCCAGCATTTT; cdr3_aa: CASRETGVQPQHF